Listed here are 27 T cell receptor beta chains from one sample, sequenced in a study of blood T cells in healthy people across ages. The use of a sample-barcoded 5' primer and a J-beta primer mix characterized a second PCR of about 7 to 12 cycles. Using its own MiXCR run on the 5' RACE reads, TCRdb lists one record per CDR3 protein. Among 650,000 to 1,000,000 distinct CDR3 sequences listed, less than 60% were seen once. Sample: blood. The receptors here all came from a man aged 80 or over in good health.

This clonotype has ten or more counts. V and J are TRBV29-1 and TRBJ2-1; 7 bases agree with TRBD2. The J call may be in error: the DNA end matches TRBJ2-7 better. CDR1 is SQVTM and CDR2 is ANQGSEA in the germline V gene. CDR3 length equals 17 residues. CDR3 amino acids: CSVGDPVGRESYNEQYF. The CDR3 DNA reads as TGCAGCGTTGGAGACCCTGTGGGGCGGGAGTCCTACAATGAGCAGTACTTC.

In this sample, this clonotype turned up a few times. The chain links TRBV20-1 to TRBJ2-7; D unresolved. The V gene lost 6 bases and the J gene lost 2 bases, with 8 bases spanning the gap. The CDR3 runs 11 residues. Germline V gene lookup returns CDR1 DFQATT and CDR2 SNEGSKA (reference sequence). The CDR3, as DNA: TGCAGTGCAGCCAGAACCTACGAGCAGTACTTC. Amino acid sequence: CSAARTYEQYF.

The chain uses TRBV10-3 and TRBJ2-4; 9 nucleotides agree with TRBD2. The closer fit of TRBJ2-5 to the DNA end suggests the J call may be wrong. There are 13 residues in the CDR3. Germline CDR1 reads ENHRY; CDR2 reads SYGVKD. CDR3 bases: TGTGCCATCAGTCTAGCGGGGACAGAGACCCAGTACTTC. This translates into CAISLAGTETQYF.

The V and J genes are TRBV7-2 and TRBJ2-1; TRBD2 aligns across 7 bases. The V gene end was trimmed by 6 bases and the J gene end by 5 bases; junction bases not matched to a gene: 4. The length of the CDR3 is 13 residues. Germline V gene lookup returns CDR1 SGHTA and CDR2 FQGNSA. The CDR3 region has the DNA TGTGCCAGCAGATGGGGAGGGAACAATGAGCAGTTCTTC. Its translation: CASRWGGNNEQFF.

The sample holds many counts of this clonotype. The CDR3 protein is CASSERLAGGTDTQYF. The DNA for the CDR3 is TGTGCCAGCAGTGAAAGACTAGCGGGAGGGACAGATACGCAGTATTTT. J is TRBJ2-3 and V is TRBV2, with 14 bases aligning to TRBD2. V was pared by 2 bases and J by 3 bases, with 1 base of the junction left unmatched. Per germline, CDR1 SNHLY and CDR2 FYNNEI. The CDR3 is 16 amino acids.

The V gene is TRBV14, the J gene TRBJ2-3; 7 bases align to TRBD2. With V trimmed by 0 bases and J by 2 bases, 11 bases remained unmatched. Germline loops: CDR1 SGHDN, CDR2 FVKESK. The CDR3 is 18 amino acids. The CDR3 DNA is TGTGCCAGCAGCCAAGATCTAACGCGAGCGGGGCACACAGATACGCAGTATTTT. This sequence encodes CASSQDLTRAGHTDTQYF.

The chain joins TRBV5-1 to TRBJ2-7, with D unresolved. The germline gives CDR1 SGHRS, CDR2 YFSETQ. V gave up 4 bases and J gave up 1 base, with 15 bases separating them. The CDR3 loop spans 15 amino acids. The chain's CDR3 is CASSPLPGPSYEQYF. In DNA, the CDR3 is TGCGCCAGCAGCCCTCTGCCCGGACCTTCCTACGAGCAGTACTTC.

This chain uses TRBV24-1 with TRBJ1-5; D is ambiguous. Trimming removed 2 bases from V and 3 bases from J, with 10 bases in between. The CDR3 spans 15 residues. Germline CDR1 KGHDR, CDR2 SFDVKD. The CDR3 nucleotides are TGTGCCACCAGTGATTCTTGGGGTAACAATCAGCCCCAGCATTTT. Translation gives CATSDSWGNNQPQHF.

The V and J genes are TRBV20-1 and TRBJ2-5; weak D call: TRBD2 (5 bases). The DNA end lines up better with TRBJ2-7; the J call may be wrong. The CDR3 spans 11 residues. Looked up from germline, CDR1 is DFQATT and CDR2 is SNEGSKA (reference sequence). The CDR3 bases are TGCAGTGCTTCGTCCGGGGACGAGCAGTACTTC. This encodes CSASSGDEQYF.

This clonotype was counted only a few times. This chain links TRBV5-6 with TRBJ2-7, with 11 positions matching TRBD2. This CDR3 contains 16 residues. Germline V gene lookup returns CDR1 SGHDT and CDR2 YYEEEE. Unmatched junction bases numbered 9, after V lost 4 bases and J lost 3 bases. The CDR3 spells CASSRLAGITDYEQYF. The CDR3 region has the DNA TGTGCCAGCAGCCGACTAGCGGGGATAACGGACTACGAGCAGTACTTC. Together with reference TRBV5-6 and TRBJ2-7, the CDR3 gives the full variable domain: DAGVTQSPTHLIKTRGQQVTLRCSPKSGHDTVSWYQQALGQGPQFIFQYYEEEERQRGNFPDRFSGHQFPNYSSELNVNALLLGDSALYLCASSRLAGITDYEQYFGPGTRLTVT.

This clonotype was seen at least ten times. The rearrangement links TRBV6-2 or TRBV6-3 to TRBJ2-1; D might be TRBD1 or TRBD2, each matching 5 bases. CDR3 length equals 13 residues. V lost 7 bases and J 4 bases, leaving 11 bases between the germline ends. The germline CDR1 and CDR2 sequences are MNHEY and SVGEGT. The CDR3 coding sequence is TGTGCCAGCAATGGGGGTTGGTACAATGAGCAGTTCTTC. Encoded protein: CASNGGWYNEQFF.

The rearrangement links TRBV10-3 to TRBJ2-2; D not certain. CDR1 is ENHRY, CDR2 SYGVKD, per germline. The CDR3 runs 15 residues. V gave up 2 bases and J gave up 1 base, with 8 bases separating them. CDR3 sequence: CAISETTKNTGELFF. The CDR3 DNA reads TGTGCCATCAGTGAGACTACCAAGAACACCGGGGAGCTGTTTTTT.

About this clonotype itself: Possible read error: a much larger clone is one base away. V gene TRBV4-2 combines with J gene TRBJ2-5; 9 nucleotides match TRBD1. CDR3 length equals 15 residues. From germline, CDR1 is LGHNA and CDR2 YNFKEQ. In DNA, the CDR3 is TGTGCCAGCAGCCAAAGCGGGACAGGGCAAGGGACCCAGTACTTC. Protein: CASSQSGTGQGTQYF.

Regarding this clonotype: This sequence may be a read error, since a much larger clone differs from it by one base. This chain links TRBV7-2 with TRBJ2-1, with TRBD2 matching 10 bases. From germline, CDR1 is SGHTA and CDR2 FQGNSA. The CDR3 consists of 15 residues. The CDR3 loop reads CACSRTSGAYNEQFF. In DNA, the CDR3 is TGTGCCTGCAGCAGGACTAGCGGAGCCTACAATGAGCAGTTCTTC.

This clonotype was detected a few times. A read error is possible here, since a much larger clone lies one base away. CDR3: CSVGGREAYNEQFF. The DNA of the CDR3 is TGCAGCGTTGGGGGGCGGGAGGCCTACAATGAGCAGTTCTTC. The rearrangement uses TRBV29-1 and TRBJ2-1, with 8 bases identical to TRBD2. Trimming cost V 4 bases and J 2 bases; bases outside gene matches: 4. Germline V CDR1 and CDR2: SQVTM, ANQGSEA. The CDR3 spans 14 residues.

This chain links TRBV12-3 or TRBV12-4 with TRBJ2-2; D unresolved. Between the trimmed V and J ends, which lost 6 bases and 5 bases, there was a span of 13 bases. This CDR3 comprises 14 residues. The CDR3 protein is CASRETRNTGELFF. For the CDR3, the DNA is TGTGCCAGCAGAGAGACCCGGAATACCGGGGAGCTGTTTTTT.

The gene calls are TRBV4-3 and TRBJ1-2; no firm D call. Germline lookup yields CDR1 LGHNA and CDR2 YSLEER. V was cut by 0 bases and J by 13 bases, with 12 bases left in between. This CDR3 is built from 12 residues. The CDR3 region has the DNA TGCGCCAGCAGCCAAGATCGACGGAGCTGCACCTTC. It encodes CASSQDRRSCTF.

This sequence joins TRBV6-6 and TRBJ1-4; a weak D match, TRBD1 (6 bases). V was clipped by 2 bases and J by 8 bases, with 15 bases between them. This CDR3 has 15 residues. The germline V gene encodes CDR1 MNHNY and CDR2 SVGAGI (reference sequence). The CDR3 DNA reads TGTGCCAGCAGTTACGGGGGGACAATCGGGGAAAAACTGTTTTTT. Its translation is CASSYGGTIGEKLFF.

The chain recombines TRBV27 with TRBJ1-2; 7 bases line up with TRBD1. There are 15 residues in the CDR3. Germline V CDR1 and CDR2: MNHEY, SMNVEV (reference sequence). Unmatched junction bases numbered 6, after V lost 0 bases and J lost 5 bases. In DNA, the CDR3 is TGTGCCAGCAGTTTATCGAGAGGGGGCCTTTATGGCTACACCTTC. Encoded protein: CASSLSRGGLYGYTF.

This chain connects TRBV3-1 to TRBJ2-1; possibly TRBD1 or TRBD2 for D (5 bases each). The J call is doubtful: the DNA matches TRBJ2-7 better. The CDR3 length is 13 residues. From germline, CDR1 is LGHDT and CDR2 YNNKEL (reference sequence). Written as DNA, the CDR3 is TGTGCCAGCAGCCAGAGGGGTAGCGATGAGCAGTACTTC. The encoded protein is CASSQRGSDEQYF.

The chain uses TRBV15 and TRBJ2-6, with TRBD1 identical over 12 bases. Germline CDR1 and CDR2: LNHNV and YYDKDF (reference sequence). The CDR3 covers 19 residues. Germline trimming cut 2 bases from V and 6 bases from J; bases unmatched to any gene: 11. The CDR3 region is CATSRHKFGTGGQANVLTF. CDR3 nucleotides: TGTGCCACCAGCAGACATAAGTTCGGGACAGGGGGCCAGGCCAACGTCCTGACTTTC. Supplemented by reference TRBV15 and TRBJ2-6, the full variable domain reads DAMVIQNPRYQVTQFGKPVTLSCSQTLNHNVMYWYQQKSSQAPKLLFHYYDKDFNNEADTPDNFQSRRPNTSFCFLDIRSPGLGDTAMYLCATSRHKFGTGGQANVLTFGAGSRLTVL.

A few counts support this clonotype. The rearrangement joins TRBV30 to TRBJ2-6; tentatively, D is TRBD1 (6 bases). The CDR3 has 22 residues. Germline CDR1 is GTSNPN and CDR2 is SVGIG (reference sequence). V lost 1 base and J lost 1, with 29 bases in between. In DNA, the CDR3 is TGTGCCTGGAGTGCAAGGCTCCTACTCGACAGGAAAGCTTTATCTGGGGCCAACGTCCTGACTTTC. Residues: CAWSARLLLDRKALSGANVLTF.

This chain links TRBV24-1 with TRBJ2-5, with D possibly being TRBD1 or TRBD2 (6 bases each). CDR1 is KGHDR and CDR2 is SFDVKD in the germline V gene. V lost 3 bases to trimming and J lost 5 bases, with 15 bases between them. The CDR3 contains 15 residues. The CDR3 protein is CATSDAGGAWETQYF. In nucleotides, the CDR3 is TGTGCCACCAGTGATGCCGGGGGCGCGTGGGAGACCCAGTACTTC.

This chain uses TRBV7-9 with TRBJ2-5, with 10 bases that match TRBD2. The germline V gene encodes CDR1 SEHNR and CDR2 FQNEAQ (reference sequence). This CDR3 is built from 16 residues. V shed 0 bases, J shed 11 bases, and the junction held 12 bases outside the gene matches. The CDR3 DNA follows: TGTGCCAGCAGCTTAGCGGTGACTAGCGGGTACAATGAGCAGTACTTC. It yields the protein CASSLAVTSGYNEQYF. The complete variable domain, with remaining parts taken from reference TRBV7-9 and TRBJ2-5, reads DTGVSQNPRHKITKRGQNVTFRCDPISEHNRLYWYRQTLGQGPEFLTYFQNEAQLEKSRLLSDRFSAERPKGSFSTLEIQRTEQGDSAMYLCASSLAVTSGYNEQYFGPGTRLLVL.

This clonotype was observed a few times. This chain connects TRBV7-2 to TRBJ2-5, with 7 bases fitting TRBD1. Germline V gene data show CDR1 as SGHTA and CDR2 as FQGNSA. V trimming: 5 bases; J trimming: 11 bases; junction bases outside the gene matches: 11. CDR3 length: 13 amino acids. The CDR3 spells CASSLTGKNEQYF. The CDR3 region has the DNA TGTGCCAGCAGCCTGACAGGGAAAAATGAGCAGTACTTC.

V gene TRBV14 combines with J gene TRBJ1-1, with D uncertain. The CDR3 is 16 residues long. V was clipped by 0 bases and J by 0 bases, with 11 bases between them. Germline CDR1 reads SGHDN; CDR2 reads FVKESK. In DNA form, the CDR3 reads TGTGCCAGCAGCCAAGATTTAGGGCAGCTGAACACTGAAGCTTTCTTT. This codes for CASSQDLGQLNTEAFF.

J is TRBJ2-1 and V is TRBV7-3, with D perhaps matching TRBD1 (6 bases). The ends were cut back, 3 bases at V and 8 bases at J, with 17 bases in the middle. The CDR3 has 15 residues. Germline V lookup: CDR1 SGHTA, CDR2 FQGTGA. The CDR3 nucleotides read TGTGCCAGCAGCTTGGGTCCCGGGACACCGGATGAGCAGTTCTTC. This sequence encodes CASSLGPGTPDEQFF.